This T cell receptor (beta chain) was retrieved from a study of OX40 agonist ivuxolimab in advanced cancers. Sequencing was performed with immunoSEQ multiplex PCR; in TCRdb, only in-frame clones are kept and a portion is missing. This sample has 55,000 to 65,000 clones; less than 85% occur once, and the top ten carry just under 4%. This clone has a handful of counts. V was clipped by 6 bases and J by 3 bases, with 16 bases between them. Germline V lookup: CDR1 SGHRS, CDR2 YFSETQ. The CDR3 consists of 14 residues. This specimen was CD4+ or CD8+ T cells sorted from blood, taken in a trial of the OX40 agonist ivuxolimab. V and J are TRBV5-1 and TRBJ2-7; a possible D gene is TRBD2 (6 bases). The receptor was derived from an adult with an advanced solid tumor such as melanoma, head and neck, liver or kidney cancer. The CDR3 DNA reads as TGCGCCAGCAAATCACAAGCGGGCGGCTACGAGCAGTACTTC. Protein product: CASKSQAGGYEQYF. The entire variable domain, with the rest obtained from reference TRBV5-1 and TRBJ2-7, is as follows: KAGVTQTPRYLIKTRGQQVTLSCSPISGHRSVSWYQQTPGQGLQFLFEYFSETQRNKGNFPGRFSGRQFSNSRSEMNVSTLELGDSALYLCASKSQAGGYEQYFGPGTRLTVT.